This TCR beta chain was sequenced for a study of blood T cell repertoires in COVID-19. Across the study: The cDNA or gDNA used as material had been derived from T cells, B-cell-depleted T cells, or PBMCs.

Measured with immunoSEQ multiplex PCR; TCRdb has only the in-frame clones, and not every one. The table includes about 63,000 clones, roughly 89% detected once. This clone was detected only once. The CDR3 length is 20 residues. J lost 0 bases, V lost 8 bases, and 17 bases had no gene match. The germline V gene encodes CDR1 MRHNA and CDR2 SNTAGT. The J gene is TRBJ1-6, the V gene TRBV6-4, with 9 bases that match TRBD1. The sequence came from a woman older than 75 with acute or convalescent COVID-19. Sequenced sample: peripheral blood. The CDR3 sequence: CASYHPRGQGPYSYNSPLHF. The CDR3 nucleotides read TGTGCCAGCTATCACCCTAGGGGACAGGGCCCTTACTCCTATAATTCACCCCTCCACTTT.